This T cell receptor beta chain originates from a study of T cells in women clearing cervical HPV infection. Produced via immunoSEQ multiplex PCR; TCRdb's table is partial and in-frame only. The sample includes about 26,000 clones. The TCR sequence derives from a woman between 18 and 70 years old with a cervical HPV16 infection that either progressed to CIN3+ or cleared (not recorded which). The sample consisted of blood buffy coat.

The DNA read from the CDR3 is TGCGCCAGCAGTTCAGGGACAGGAGAGACC. Its protein product is CASSSGTGET. The entire CDR3 protein is CASSSGTGETQYF. The chain has TRBV5-1 and TRBJ2-5, with TRBD1 matching 8 bases. The CDR3 end falls 3 residues outside the read, so it is completed with the germline J gene. The V segment lost 5 bases and the J segment 4 bases; nucleotides outside the gene matches: 4. The CDR3 runs 13 residues. Germline assignment: CDR1 SGHRS and CDR2 YFSETQ.